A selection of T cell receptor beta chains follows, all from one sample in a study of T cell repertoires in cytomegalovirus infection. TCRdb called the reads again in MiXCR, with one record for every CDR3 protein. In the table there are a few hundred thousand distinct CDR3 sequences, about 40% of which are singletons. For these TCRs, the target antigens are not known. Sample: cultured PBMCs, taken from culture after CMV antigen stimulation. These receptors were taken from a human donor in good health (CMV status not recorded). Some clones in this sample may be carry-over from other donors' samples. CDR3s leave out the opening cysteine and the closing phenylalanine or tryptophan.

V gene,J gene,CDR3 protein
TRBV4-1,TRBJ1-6,ASSQDRFSYNSPLH
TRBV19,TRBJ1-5,ASSMGISGAFRNQPQH
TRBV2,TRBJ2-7,ASILGAGSYEQY
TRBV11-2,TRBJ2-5,ASSFRLRETQY
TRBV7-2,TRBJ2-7,ASSLVSRYEQY
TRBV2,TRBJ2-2,ATMGVRNTGELF
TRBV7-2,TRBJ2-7,ASSLRYLDEQY
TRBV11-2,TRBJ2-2,ASSPFPADVTTPPGELF
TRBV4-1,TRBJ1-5,ASSQVTRNNQPQH
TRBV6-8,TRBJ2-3,ASSYPNTDTQY
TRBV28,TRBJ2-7,ASEGTSYEQY
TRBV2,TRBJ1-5,ASSPQGGAAYSNQPQH
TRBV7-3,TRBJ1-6,ASSTDSAGSPLH
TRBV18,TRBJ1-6,ASSPIDGNSPLH
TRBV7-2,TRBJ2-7,ASSPGTSGVEQY
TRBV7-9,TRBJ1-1,ASSYRRTGVFTEAF
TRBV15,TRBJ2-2,ATSKGPPGAGELF
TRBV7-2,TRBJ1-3,ASSLAGGSNTIY
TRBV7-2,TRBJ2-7,ASSIAGQGTYEQY
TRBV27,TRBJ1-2,ASSRPGTLGYT
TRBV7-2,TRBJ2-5,ASTQAPGWATQY
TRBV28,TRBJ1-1,ASRSRWDRTLNTEAF
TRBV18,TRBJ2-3,ASSPRGGLPSSTDTQY
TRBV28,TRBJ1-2,ASSLLPGQGDYGYT
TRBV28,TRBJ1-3,ASSQPQGTIGNTIY
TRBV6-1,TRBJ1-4,ASSVPRGLGNEKLF
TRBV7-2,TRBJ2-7,ASSSTTSGSYEQY
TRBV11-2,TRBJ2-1,ASRASGRVSYNEQF
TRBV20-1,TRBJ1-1,SASPGGTEAF
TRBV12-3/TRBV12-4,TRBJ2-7,ASTRTAGTSGRMGEQY
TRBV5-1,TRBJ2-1,ASSLPTESYNEQF